These 15 T cell receptor beta chains originate from one sample sequenced in a study of Tregs in tolerant kidney transplant recipients. Sequenced by immunoSEQ multiplex PCR; TCRdb stores in-frame clones only, minus some. The sample yields tens of thousands of clones, less than 90% seen once. The sequencing input was CD4+ T cells from blood. The receptors were sampled from a human donor in good health.

This chain joins TRBV6-6 and TRBJ1-2; D is unclear. The germline CDR1 and CDR2 sequences are MNHNY and SVGAGI (reference sequence). Trimming removed 2 bases from V and 5 bases from J, with 9 bases in between. This CDR3 has 13 amino acids. The CDR3 nucleotides read TGTGCCAGCAGTTACGGGCGGCCTTATGGCTACACCTTC. Protein product: CASSYGRPYGYTF.

The rearrangement links TRBV5-1 to TRBJ2-3; 8 bases map to TRBD2. The CDR3 totals 16 residues. V lost 5 bases to trimming and J lost 8 bases; unmatched junction nucleotides: 16. Germline CDR1 is SGHRS and CDR2 is YFSETQ. CDR3 residues: CASRPSRRGALGTQYF. For the CDR3, the DNA is TGCGCCAGCAGACCTTCTCGGCGGGGGGCCTTGGGTACGCAGTATTTT.

V is TRBV2 and J is TRBJ2-3, with a weak D call TRBD2 (6 bases). CDR1 is SNHLY, CDR2 FYNNEI, per germline. The V gene lost 6 bases and the J gene lost 5 bases, with 12 bases spanning the gap. CDR3 length equals 13 residues. The CDR3 region has the DNA TGTGCCAGCAGCGGGGCCGGGGGAGATACGCAGTATTTT. It specifies CASSGAGGDTQYF.

This rearrangement joins TRBV7-2 to TRBJ2-3, with D unresolved. Germline assignment: CDR1 SGHTA and CDR2 FQGNSA. V was pared by 5 bases and J by 2 bases, with 5 bases between. CDR3 length: 12 amino acids. The CDR3 is CASSVTTDTQYF. Written as DNA, the CDR3 is TGTGCCAGCAGCGTCACCACAGATACGCAGTATTTT.

The chain combines TRBV5-1 with TRBJ2-2; D not certain. Trimming pared 5 bases from V and 0 bases from J, leaving 5 bases between. Germline V gene sequence: CDR1 SGHRS, CDR2 YFSETQ. The CDR3 is 13 residues long. The CDR3, as DNA: TGCGCCAGCAGTCTTCCGAACACCGGGGAGCTGTTTTTT. Translation: CASSLPNTGELFF.

The rearrangement uses TRBV6-5 and TRBJ1-1, with TRBD1 matching over 7 bases. This CDR3 spans 14 amino acids. Germline assignment: CDR1 MNHEY and CDR2 SVGAGI. Trimming cost V 6 bases and J 2 bases; bases outside gene matches: 6. The CDR3 region has the DNA TGTGCCAGCAGCCATAACAGGGGTAACACTGAAGCTTTCTTT. This encodes CASSHNRGNTEAFF.

In its sample, this clone was seen once. The CDR3 DNA reads TGTGCCAGCAGCTTCGACCCGTTCGGACAGTTCTCTGGAAACACCATATATTTT. Its protein is CASSFDPFGQFSGNTIYF. This sequence joins TRBV5-5 and TRBJ1-3; D perhaps matches TRBD1 (6 bases). Trimming stripped 2 bases from V and 0 bases from J, with 18 bases between. Germline V CDR1 and CDR2: SGHKS, YYEKEE (reference sequence). CDR3 length equals 18 residues.

The V call is TRBV7-2, the J call TRBJ2-7; no definite D call. Trimming took off 6 bases at V and 2 bases at J, with 11 bases between the two ends. Germline V CDR1 and CDR2: SGHTA, FQGNSA. CDR3 size: 13 residues. CDR3 sequence reads: CASSSLPTYEQYF. The CDR3 DNA follows: TGTGCCAGCAGTTCTCTGCCTACCTACGAGCAGTACTTC.

This clone showed up just once. This chain uses TRBV5-1 with TRBJ1-4; 9 bases are shared with TRBD1. This CDR3 is 15 amino acids long. The J segment lost 8 bases and the V segment lost 2 bases, leaving 7 bases of the junction unmatched. Germline assignment: CDR1 SGHRS and CDR2 YFSETQ. The CDR3 region is CASSFGTGRGEKLFF. The CDR3 region has the DNA TGCGCCAGCAGCTTCGGGACAGGGAGAGGCGAAAAACTGTTTTTT.

This clone was found once. The chain couples TRBV11-2 to TRBJ2-7; D remains ambiguous. V dropped 5 bases and J dropped 3 bases, with 8 bases sitting between them. The V gene's germline CDR1 is SGHAT and CDR2 FQNNGV. The CDR3 length is 12 residues. The CDR3 here is CASSLNSYEQYF. Written as DNA, the CDR3 is TGTGCCAGCAGCCTAAACAGCTACGAGCAGTACTTC.

This rearrangement joins TRBV9 to TRBJ2-3, with no clear D. The CDR3 consists of 16 residues. The germline V gene encodes CDR1 SGDLS and CDR2 YYNGEE. Trimming took off 0 bases at V and 4 bases at J, with 15 bases between the two ends. The CDR3 region is CASSVGGLTLADTQYF. In DNA form, the CDR3 reads TGTGCCAGCAGCGTAGGGGGTTTAACTCTGGCAGATACGCAGTATTTT.

The chain combines TRBV4-1 with TRBJ2-3; D unresolved. CDR1 MGHRA and CDR2 YSYEKL come from the germline V gene. The CDR3 spans 15 residues. Trimming left V 2 bases short and J 0 bases short, with 9 bases between. In nucleotides, the CDR3 is TGCGCCAGCAGCCAACTTCACCCAAGCACAGATACGCAGTATTTT. Protein: CASSQLHPSTDTQYF.

The chain combines TRBV18 with TRBJ2-1, with D possibly TRBD1 on 6 matching bases. There are 13 residues in the CDR3. Trimming took 3 bases from V and 5 from J, leaving 8 bases between them. Germline V gene sequence: CDR1 KGHSH, CDR2 LQKENI. The CDR3 loop is CASSPGANNEQFF. In nucleotides, the CDR3 is TGTGCCAGCTCACCGGGGGCCAACAATGAGCAGTTCTTC.

This clone was detected only once. The chain couples TRBV6-6 to TRBJ2-1; D gene unclear. The CDR3 sequence is 11 residues long. CDR1 is MNHNY and CDR2 is SVGAGI in the germline V gene (reference sequence). V shed 6 bases and J shed 5 bases, with 5 bases lying between them. CDR3 protein: CASSHNNEQFF. The CDR3 DNA follows: TGTGCCAGCAGCCACAACAATGAGCAGTTCTTC.

This clone was detected only once. V usage is TRBV7-2 and J usage is TRBJ2-1; maybe TRBD1 (6 bases). Germline lookup yields CDR1 SGHTA and CDR2 FQGNSA. The CDR3 runs 17 residues. V gave up 5 bases and J gave up 4 bases, with 21 bases separating them. CDR3 amino acids: CASSPIFPGTKYNEQFF. The DNA of the CDR3 is TGTGCCAGCAGCCCAATATTTCCCGGGACAAAGTACAATGAGCAGTTCTTC.